This TCR beta chain was sequenced during a study of blood T cell repertoires in COVID-19. The authors' processing: Estimated nucleated cell counts came from reference gene primer amplification. The assay was immunoSEQ multiplex PCR, and TCRdb's table has in-frame clones only and misses some. The DNA was the basis for D and trimming; V, J and clone size are from that table. The sample contains some 97,000 clones, about 91% of which appear only once. Germline V CDR1 and CDR2: KGHSH, LQKENI. The CDR3 contains 19 residues. V gave up 4 bases and J gave up 4 bases; unmatched junction bases: 16. The source is a human donor in a cohort sampled during active COVID-19. The sample comprised peripheral blood. The rearrangement uses TRBV18 and TRBJ2-3; 11 bases match TRBD2. CDR3 amino acids: CASSLFGPTSGKAADTQYF. CDR3 nucleotide sequence: TGTGCCAGCTCACTTTTCGGCCCGACTAGCGGGAAGGCTGCAGATACGCAGTATTTT.